A selection of T cell receptor beta chains follows, all from one sample in a study of CD8+ T cells in alopecia areata. This table comes from immunoSEQ multiplex PCR, and its TCRdb copy is limited to in-frame clones, with some not included. Here the sample spans about 180,000 clones, about 66% being singletons. Sequenced material: CD8+ T cells sorted from blood, taken at week 0. These receptors originate from a human donor with alopecia areata. CDR3s include the opening cysteine and the closing phenylalanine or tryptophan. Rows may omit the clone size; those that give it use once, few, many or a size class.

size	V	J	CDR3
few	TRBV7-9	TRBJ1-1	CASSWGQGMNTEAFF
.	TRBV13	TRBJ1-1	CASSSSRDRGHTEAFF
once	TRBV5-6	TRBJ1-3	CASSYPDRIGNTIYF
once	TRBV7-9	TRBJ1-5	CASSLGRGGNQPQHF
.	TRBV30	TRBJ2-1	CAWGHLASYNEQFF
once	TRBV30	TRBJ1-1	CAWRTENTEAFF
once	TRBV4-1	TRBJ1-4	CASSTILRDSLDKLFF
.	TRBV29-1	TRBJ2-2	CSVEDGTANTGELFF
.	TRBV7-9	TRBJ2-2	CASSNTGELFF
.	TRBV29-1	TRBJ2-1	CSVEKWEEQFF
.	TRBV7-9	TRBJ2-5	CASSPSQQGLQETQYF
.	TRBV15	TRBJ1-2	CATSRDGGGRYGYTF
few	TRBV12-5	TRBJ2-2	CASVLAGYTGELFF
.	TRBV4-1	TRBJ2-7	CASSQDPLSGGAPYEQYF
.	TRBV27	TRBJ2-5	CASSLLLGTGRLRTETQYF
.	TRBV5-1	TRBJ1-6	CASSFRKPYYNSPLHF
few	TRBV6-1	TRBJ2-2	CASSDLTSVHTGELFF
.	TRBV2	TRBJ2-3	CASSDGTGSTDTQYF
few	TRBV5-1	TRBJ2-3	CASSYWTGRADTQYF
.	TRBV5-1	TRBJ2-5	CASSLRRGGQETQYF
.	TRBV2	TRBJ2-3	CASPLRKGSTDTQYF
once	TRBV4-2	TRBJ1-1	CASSQDRRGGTEAFF
.	TRBV30	TRBJ2-3	CAWTSGGSTDTQYF
few	TRBV15	TRBJ2-7	CATSGWDRGREQYF
.	TRBV9	TRBJ2-7	CASSSRTGEQYF
.	TRBV29-1	TRBJ1-5	CSARGRDSNQPQHF
.	TRBV30	TRBJ1-2	CAWAYGGLYYGYTF
.	TRBV7-9	TRBJ2-3	CASSNTDTQYF
once	TRBV30	TRBJ1-1	CAWDRTGGTEAFF
.	TRBV4-1	TRBJ2-3	CASSQVRGGSTDTQYF
.	TRBV30	TRBJ2-7	CAWSGGQYEQYF
.	TRBV7-6	TRBJ2-3	CASSLEGPAYF
.	TRBV4-1	TRBJ2-5	CASSQGDPGARETQYF
.	TRBV29-1	TRBJ1-2	CSVAGDGYGYTF
few	TRBV27	TRBJ2-3	CASSSTDTQYF
.	TRBV27	TRBJ2-1	CASSFQLTGSLYNEQFF
few	TRBV5-6	TRBJ1-5	CASSLGGYQPQHF
.	TRBV27	TRBJ2-5	CASSSYRSQSGTGGWETQYF
few	TRBV29-1	TRBJ2-1	CSVGHRNEQFF
once	TRBV29-1	TRBJ1-2	CSVEGGTRAPYGYTF
.	TRBV2	TRBJ2-3	CASRGTGGTDTQYF
few	TRBV30	TRBJ2-5	CAWSGTSVETQYF
.	TRBV4-1	TRBJ2-7	CASSQGLAGGPYEQYF
once	TRBV19	TRBJ2-7	CASSTTGPRDEQYF
.	TRBV14	TRBJ1-1	CASSHNANGLAEAFF
.	TRBV6-5	TRBJ1-3	CASSPGSANTIYF
.	TRBV27	TRBJ2-3	CASSLSPGRATPDTQYF
.	TRBV5-1	TRBJ1-1	CASSLQGPYTEAFF
.	TRBV5-6	TRBJ2-7	CASSSGRPEQYF
.	TRBV4-1	TRBJ1-5	CASSQGGRSNQPQHF
few	TRBV29-1	TRBJ1-2	CSVNERQGSNYGYTF
.	TRBV5-6	TRBJ2-5	CASSAVSYQETQYF
.	TRBV15	TRBJ1-2	CATSTEEGGYGYTF
.	TRBV6-4	TRBJ1-1	CASSEGGAGTEAFF
.	TRBV6-6	TRBJ1-5	CASSVQPQHF
.	TRBV5-1	TRBJ2-1	CASNPLRAGYNEQFF
.	TRBV29-1	TRBJ1-2	CSVPDLVMDRGYYGYTF